This entry lists 27 T cell receptor beta chains sequenced from one sample in a study of prognosis after radiotherapy for stage I lung cancer (dated by TCRdb to 2020 to 2022). Instrument on record: Illumina HiSeq 3000. Two rounds of multiplex PCR were used to amplify the TCR beta CDR3 region from genomic DNA. In the first PCR round, primers specific to each TRBV and TRBJ gene were used, and the primer sequences were filed in Chinese patent CN105087789A. TCRdb redid the processing of the public reads, applying fastp at Q25 and MiXCR, and retained in-frame beta chains. CDR3 protein duplicates are merged, each entry listing the most common genes and DNA. For this sample the table gives 11,000 to 15,000 distinct CDR3 sequences, of which 55% to 65% were detected only once. In total, the top ten clones hold roughly 24% of the sample. Sequencing used PBMCs, obtained before or after stereotactic body radiation therapy (not recorded which). All receptors come from a donor over 45 with non-small cell lung cancer.

The sample holds many counts of this clonotype. The chain joins TRBV5-6 to TRBJ1-1; the D gene is possibly TRBD1 (6 bases). The CDR3 covers 15 residues. CDR1 is SGHDT, CDR2 YYEEEE, per germline. V dropped 4 bases and J dropped 0 bases, with 13 bases sitting between them. This chain's CDR3 is CASSLGAGVNTEAFF. The CDR3 DNA sequence: TGTGCCAGCAGCCTGGGAGCAGGGGTGAACACTGAAGCTTTCTTT. The complete variable domain, with remaining parts taken from reference TRBV5-6 and TRBJ1-1, reads DAGVTQSPTHLIKTRGQQVTLRCSPKSGHDTVSWYQQALGQGPQFIFQYYEEEERQRGNFPDRFSGHQFPNYSSELNVNALLLGDSALYLCASSLGAGVNTEAFFGQGTRLTVV.

This clonotype was counted once. Compared with germline, one end of the junction differs, possibly owing to a read error. V gene TRBV6-1 combines with J gene TRBJ2-7; D remains unclear. This CDR3 spans 14 amino acids. Germline V lookup: CDR1 MNHNS, CDR2 SASEGT. Here the CDR3 DNA reads TGTTCCAGCAGTTACCGAGGCGGTGGAGACGAGCAGTACTTC. It is translated as CSSSYRGGGDEQYF.

The sample holds many counts of this clonotype. The chain links TRBV6-1 to TRBJ1-5, with TRBD1 matching 9 bases. Germline loops: CDR1 MNHNS, CDR2 SASEGT. V shed 6 bases, J shed 4 bases, and the junction held 7 bases outside the gene matches. This CDR3 contains 15 residues. The CDR3, as DNA: TGTGCCAGCAGCACCGGGACAGGGTTTAATCAGCCCCAGCATTTT. Translating gives CASSTGTGFNQPQHF.

This clonotype turned up a few times. The chain carries TRBV2 and TRBJ2-3; D gene uncertain. The length of the CDR3 is 14 residues. V lost 6 bases and J lost 3, with 13 bases in between. Germline CDR1 and CDR2: SNHLY and FYNNEI. The CDR3 protein is CASSGLVVTDTQYF. In DNA, the CDR3 is TGTGCCAGCAGCGGGCTGGTCGTAACAGATACGCAGTATTTT.

The chain recombines TRBV5-6 with TRBJ1-2, with a weak D call TRBD1 (6 bases). The germline CDR1 and CDR2 sequences are SGHDT and YYEEEE. The CDR3 contains 13 residues. V lost 5 bases and J lost 3, with 11 bases in between. The CDR3 protein is CASRITGHYGYTF. The CDR3 DNA reads TGTGCCAGCAGGATAACAGGGCACTATGGCTACACCTTC.

Sample share makes this clonotype medium-sized (0.01 to 0.1%). The chain carries TRBV30 and TRBJ2-2, with 9 bases aligning to TRBD2. Losses at the gene ends were 8 bases for V and 0 bases for J; bases not matched to a gene: 4. CDR3 size: 14 residues. CDR1 is GTSNPN, CDR2 SVGIG, per germline (reference sequence). This CDR3 reads CAGLAGANTGELFF. The CDR3 DNA is TGTGCCGGATTAGCGGGAGCGAACACCGGGGAGCTGTTTTTT.

This clonotype showed up many times. The chain links TRBV6-9 to TRBJ1-5; D perhaps matches TRBD1 (5 bases). Per germline, CDR1 MNHGY and CDR2 SVAAGI. The CDR3 sequence is 18 residues long. Trimming took 3 bases from V and 8 from J, leaving 26 bases between them. The CDR3 region is CASSYPTGGTNTLEPQHF. DNA of the CDR3: TGTGCCAGCAGTTACCCCACAGGCGGAACCAATACTCTAGAGCCCCAGCATTTT.

This clonotype is medium-sized by share. The J gene is TRBJ2-1, the V gene TRBV11-2, with 11 positions matching TRBD2. J was trimmed by 7 bases and V by 2 bases; bases with no gene match: 7. CDR1 and CDR2 from the germline V gene are SGHAT and FQNNGV. This CDR3 spans 16 amino acids. The CDR3 sequence is CASSLLSGRADNEQFF. DNA of the CDR3: TGTGCCAGCAGCTTACTTAGCGGGAGGGCCGATAATGAGCAGTTCTTC.

The rearrangement uses TRBV28 and TRBJ2-7; 8 bases are shared with TRBD1. This CDR3 comprises 14 residues. Germline V CDR1 and CDR2: MDHEN, SYDVKM. Losses at the gene ends were 7 bases for V and 2 bases for J; bases not matched to a gene: 7. CDR3 residues: CASINRGKTYEQYF. The CDR3 DNA sequence: TGTGCCAGCATCAACAGGGGGAAGACCTACGAGCAGTACTTC.

This clonotype counts as medium-sized. The chain uses TRBV7-9 and TRBJ2-1; TRBD2 agrees at 8 bases. CDR3 length: 11 amino acids. The germline V gene encodes CDR1 SEHNR and CDR2 FQNEAQ (reference sequence). J gave up 8 bases and V 8 bases, and 2 bases lay outside the gene matches. The CDR3 coding sequence is TGTGCCAGCGGGCGGGAGGATGAGCAGTTCTTC. Residues: CASGREDEQFF.

V and J are TRBV11-2 and TRBJ1-6, with 7 bases lining up with TRBD1. CDR3 size: 14 residues. CDR1 is SGHAT and CDR2 is FQNNGV in the germline V gene. V trimming: 6 bases; J trimming: 9 bases; junction bases outside the gene matches: 8. In DNA, the CDR3 is TGTGCCAGCAGACGCGGGACAGACGGTTCACCCCTCCACTTT. Translating gives CASRRGTDGSPLHF.

As for this clonotype: A far larger clone is a single base away, which makes a read error likely. The chain has TRBV6-4 and TRBJ2-7; 12 bases align to TRBD1. Germline V gene data show CDR1 as MRHNA and CDR2 as SNTAGT. With 4 bases clipped from V and 7 bases from J, the junction kept 8 bases outside the gene matches. This CDR3 is 15 amino acids long. CDR3 DNA sequence: TGTGCCAGCAGTGCCGGGACAGGGGGCTACAATGAGCAGTACTTC. Translated, it gives CASSAGTGGYNEQYF.

By sample fraction, this clonotype is medium-sized. This rearrangement joins TRBV11-3 to TRBJ1-2, with no clear D. V was cut by 0 bases and J by 8 bases, with 16 bases left in between. The CDR3 totals 15 residues. Germline CDR1 SGHNT, CDR2 YENEEA. CDR3 region: CASSLEIGDPKGYTF. In DNA form, the CDR3 reads TGTGCCAGCAGCTTAGAAATTGGGGATCCTAAAGGCTACACCTTC.

Of note for this clonotype: One junction end does not reproduce the germline sequence, and a read error may be involved. This chain connects TRBV5-1 to TRBJ2-2; no firm D call. Germline CDR1 SGHRS, CDR2 YFSETQ. The CDR3 is 15 residues long. The CDR3 here is CASILGSYGTRELFF. DNA for the CDR3: TGCGCCAGCATCTTGGGATCCTACGGCACCCGGGAGCTGTTTTTT.

The chain links TRBV12-3 or TRBV12-4 to TRBJ1-4; D might be TRBD1 (6 bases). The CDR3 consists of 15 residues. The V and J ends lost 6 bases and 7 bases respectively, with 18 bases between them. The chain's CDR3 is CASSLGHGYIEKLFF. The CDR3 bases are TGTGCCAGCAGCCTGGGACACGGATATATTGAAAAACTGTTTTTT.

This clonotype has just a few counts. A far larger clone is a single base away, which makes a read error likely. This chain uses TRBV6-1 with TRBJ2-2; no clear D gene. The germline V and J ends were trimmed by 7 bases and 1 base, with 25 bases remaining between them. Germline V CDR1 and CDR2: MNHNS, SASEGT. The CDR3 contains 19 residues. CDR3 sequence: CASIFPTLARRGNTGELFF. The CDR3 DNA follows: TGTGCCAGCATTTTTCCAACCTTAGCTAGACGTGGGAACACCGGGGAGCTGTTTTTT.

This clonotype is classed as medium-sized. This chain uses TRBV28 with TRBJ2-7; the D is unclear. The CDR3 contains 15 residues. Trimming took off 1 base at V and 2 bases at J, with 12 bases between the two ends. Germline lookup yields CDR1 MDHEN and CDR2 SYDVKM. The DNA for the CDR3 is TGTGCCAGCAGTTTATTATATAACAGCGCCTACGAGCAGTACTTC. Its translation: CASSLLYNSAYEQYF.

The sample holds many counts of this clonotype. V is TRBV9 and J is TRBJ2-7, with 7 bases matching TRBD1. Looked up from germline, CDR1 is SGDLS and CDR2 is YYNGEE. With V trimmed by 2 bases and J by 2 bases, 7 bases remained unmatched. The CDR3 is 15 residues long. The CDR3 DNA sequence: TGTGCCAGCAGCGTGAGGGTCGGGACAGCCTACGAGCAGTACTTC. This sequence encodes CASSVRVGTAYEQYF.

The CDR3: CASSITGSNEQFF. DNA for the CDR3: TGTGCCAGTAGTATTACAGGGAGCAATGAGCAGTTCTTC. J is TRBJ2-1 and V is TRBV19; D perhaps matches TRBD1 (6 bases). The germline CDR1 and CDR2 sequences are LNHDA and SQIVND (reference sequence). The CDR3 is made up of 13 amino acids. V lost 3 bases and J 6 bases, leaving 9 bases between the germline ends.

This clonotype was observed many times. The chain recombines TRBV11-3 with TRBJ1-5; D is perhaps TRBD1 (6 bases). The CDR3 spans 14 residues. Per germline, CDR1 SGHNT and CDR2 YENEEA. V dropped 3 bases and J dropped 5 bases, with 11 bases sitting between them. CDR3 sequence: CASSLGGGDQPQHF. The DNA of the CDR3 is TGTGCCAGCAGCTTGGGAGGGGGTGATCAGCCCCAGCATTTT.

This clonotype has ten or more counts. This chain links TRBV7-2 with TRBJ1-1, with 8 bases identical to TRBD1. Germline assignment: CDR1 SGHTA and CDR2 FQGNSA. The CDR3 extends over 13 amino acids. V trimming: 3 bases; J trimming: 7 bases; junction bases outside the gene matches: 4. CDR3 in amino acids: CASSLQGASEAFF. CDR3 coding DNA: TGTGCCAGCAGCTTGCAGGGGGCAAGTGAAGCTTTCTTT.

V and J are TRBV2 and TRBJ2-1; 7 bases agree with TRBD2. CDR3 length: 15 residues. Trimming took 10 bases from V and 3 from J; bases not matched to a gene: 12. Germline V lookup: CDR1 SNHLY, CDR2 FYNNEI. The CDR3 loop is CANSPGTIGYNEQFF. Written as DNA, the CDR3 is TGTGCCAACAGCCCCGGGACTATCGGCTACAATGAGCAGTTCTTC.

This sequence joins TRBV12-3 or TRBV12-4 and TRBJ1-3; D uncertain. Trimming shortened V by 2 bases and J by 7 bases, and 12 bases separated the two germline ends. This CDR3 spans 14 amino acids. The CDR3 DNA reads TGTGCCAGCAGTTTAAAGCTGGGTAGGAACACCATATATTTT. Translated: CASSLKLGRNTIYF.

This clonotype has just one count. This chain links TRBV11-3 with TRBJ1-1; TRBD1 might be the D (6 bases). Trimming shortened V by 1 base and J by 0 bases, and 12 bases separated the two germline ends. Germline V CDR1 and CDR2: SGHNT, YENEEA. The CDR3 runs to 16 residues. For the CDR3, the DNA is TGTGCCAGCAGCTTAGGCTTGACAGGAATGAACACTGAAGCTTTCTTT. This codes for CASSLGLTGMNTEAFF.

In regard to this clonotype: A much larger clone sits a single nucleotide away, making a read error possible. The chain links TRBV9 to TRBJ2-1, with 9 bases identical to TRBD2. Trimming at V came to 0 bases and at J to 6 bases, leaving 7 bases not matched to a gene. CDR3 length: 16 residues. Per germline, CDR1 SGDLS and CDR2 YYNGEE. The CDR3 region is CASSVAASGVLNEQFF. In DNA form, the CDR3 reads TGTGCCAGCAGCGTAGCTGCTAGCGGGGTTCTCAATGAGCAGTTCTTC. The full variable domain, completed using reference TRBV9 and TRBJ2-1, is DSGVTQTPKHLITATGQRVTLRCSPRSGDLSVYWYQQSLDQGLQFLIQYYNGEERAKGNILERFSAQQFPDLHSELNLSSLELGDSALYFCASSVAASGVLNEQFFGPGTRLTVL.

Points on this clonotype: Given a far larger clone just one base away, this is likely a sequencing read error. The V and J genes are TRBV6-9 and TRBJ2-7; maybe TRBD2 (5 bases). CDR1 is MNHGY, CDR2 SVAAGI, per germline. This CDR3 has 14 amino acids. V lost 6 bases and J lost 4, with 16 bases in between. DNA of the CDR3: TGTGCCAGCAGGCCTAGCTGTCCTGCTTACGAGCAGTACTTC. This sequence encodes CASRPSCPAYEQYF.

The chain combines TRBV28 with TRBJ1-2; TRBD1 matches at 11 bases. CDR1 MDHEN and CDR2 SYDVKM come from the germline V gene. This CDR3 region has 12 residues. V dropped 8 bases and J dropped 8; count of bases not matched to a gene: 4. CDR3 in DNA: TGTGCCAGCGGACAGGGGGCGTTCGGCTACACCTTC. It translates to CASGQGAFGYTF.